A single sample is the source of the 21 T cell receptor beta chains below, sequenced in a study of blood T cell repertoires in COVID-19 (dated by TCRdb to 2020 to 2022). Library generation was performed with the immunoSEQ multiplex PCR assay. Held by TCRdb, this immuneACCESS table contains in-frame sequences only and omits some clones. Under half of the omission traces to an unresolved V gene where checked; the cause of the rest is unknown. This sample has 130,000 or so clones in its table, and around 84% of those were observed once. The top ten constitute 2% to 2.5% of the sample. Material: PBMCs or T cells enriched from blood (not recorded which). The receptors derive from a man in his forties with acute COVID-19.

In DNA, the CDR3 is TGTGCCAGAAGATCCCGAGGACAGGGCGGTGGCTACACCTTC. Protein sequence: CARRSRGQGGGYTF. The chain couples TRBV5-3 to TRBJ1-2; 8 positions match TRBD1. TRBV5-3 is reported as an ORF; its role is uncertain. CDR3 length: 14 residues. Trimming took 5 bases from V and 7 from J; bases not matched to a gene: 10.

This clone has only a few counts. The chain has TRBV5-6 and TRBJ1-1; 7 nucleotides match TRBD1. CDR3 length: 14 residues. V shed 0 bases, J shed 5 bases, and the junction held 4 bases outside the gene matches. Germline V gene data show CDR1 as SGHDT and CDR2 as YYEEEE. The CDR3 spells CASSLAGGKTEAFF. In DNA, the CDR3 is TGTGCCAGCAGCTTGGCAGGGGGTAAGACTGAAGCTTTCTTT.

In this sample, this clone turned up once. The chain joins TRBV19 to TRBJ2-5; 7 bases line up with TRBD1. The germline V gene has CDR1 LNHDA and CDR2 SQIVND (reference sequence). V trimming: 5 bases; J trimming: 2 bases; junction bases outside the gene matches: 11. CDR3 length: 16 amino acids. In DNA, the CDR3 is TGTGCCAGTAGTTCCCTTACAGGGGCTCTACAAGAGACCCAGTACTTC. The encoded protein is CASSSLTGALQETQYF.

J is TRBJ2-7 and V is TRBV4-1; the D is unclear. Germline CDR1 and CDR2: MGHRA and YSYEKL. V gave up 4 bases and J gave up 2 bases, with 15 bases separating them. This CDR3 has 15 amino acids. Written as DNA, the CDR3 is TGCGCCAGCAGCCTCCAGTCTGGAGCTACCTACGAGCAGTACTTC. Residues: CASSLQSGATYEQYF.

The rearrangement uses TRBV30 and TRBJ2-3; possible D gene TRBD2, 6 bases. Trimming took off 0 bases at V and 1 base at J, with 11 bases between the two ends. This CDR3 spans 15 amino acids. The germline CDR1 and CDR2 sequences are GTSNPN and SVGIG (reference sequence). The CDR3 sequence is CAWSVGGSGTDTQYF. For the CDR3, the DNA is TGTGCCTGGAGTGTAGGAGGGTCCGGCACAGATACGCAGTATTTT.

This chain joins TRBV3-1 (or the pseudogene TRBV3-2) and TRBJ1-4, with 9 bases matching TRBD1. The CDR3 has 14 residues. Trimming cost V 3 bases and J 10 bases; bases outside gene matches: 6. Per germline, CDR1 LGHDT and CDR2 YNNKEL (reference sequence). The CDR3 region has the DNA TGTGCCAGCAGCCAGGGACAGGGAGCGGGAAAACTGTTTTTT. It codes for CASSQGQGAGKLFF.

CDR3 sequence reads: CASSPYGLAGVTGELFF. The CDR3, as DNA: TGTGCCAGCTCACCATACGGACTAGCGGGGGTCACCGGGGAGCTGTTTTTT. This rearrangement joins TRBV18 to TRBJ2-2; 13 positions match TRBD2. The CDR3 is 17 amino acids. After removal of 2 bases from V and 4 bases from J, the junction contained 4 bases not matched to a gene. Germline CDR1 is KGHSH and CDR2 is LQKENI.

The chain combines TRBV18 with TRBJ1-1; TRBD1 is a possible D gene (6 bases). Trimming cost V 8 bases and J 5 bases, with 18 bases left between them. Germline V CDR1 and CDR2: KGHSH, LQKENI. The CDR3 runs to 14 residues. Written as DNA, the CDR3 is TGTGCCAGCGTACCGGGCCAGGGGTATACTGAAGCTTTCTTT. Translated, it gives CASVPGQGYTEAFF.

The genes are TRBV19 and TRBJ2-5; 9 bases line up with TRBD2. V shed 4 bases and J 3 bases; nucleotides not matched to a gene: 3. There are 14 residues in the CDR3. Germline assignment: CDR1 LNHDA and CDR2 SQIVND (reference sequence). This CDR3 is CASSTGLAEETQYF. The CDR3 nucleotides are TGTGCCAGTAGTACGGGACTAGCCGAAGAGACCCAGTACTTC.

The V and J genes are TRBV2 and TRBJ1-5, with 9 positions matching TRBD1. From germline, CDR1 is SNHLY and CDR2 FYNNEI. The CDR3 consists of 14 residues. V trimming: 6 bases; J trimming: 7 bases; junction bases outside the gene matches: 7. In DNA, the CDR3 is TGTGCCAGCAGGCTGACAGGGGGAGGACAGCCCCAGCATTTT. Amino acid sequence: CASRLTGGGQPQHF.

This CDR3 reads CASSSLAGTAYNEQFF. DNA of the CDR3: TGTGCCAGCAGCTCATTAGCGGGGACTGCTTACAATGAGCAGTTCTTC. The V gene is TRBV11-2, the J gene TRBJ2-1; 8 bases fit TRBD2. Germline-derived CDR1 and CDR2 are SGHAT and FQNNGV. V was clipped by 4 bases and J by 4 bases; unmatched bases: 9. The CDR3 is made up of 16 amino acids.

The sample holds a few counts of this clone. CDR3 residues: CASSPLGRGMNNEQFF. The DNA for the CDR3 is TGTGCCAGCAGTCCTCTTGGGCGGGGGATGAACAATGAGCAGTTCTTC. The chain couples TRBV14 to TRBJ2-1; 7 positions match TRBD2. Germline trimming cut 6 bases from V and 5 bases from J; bases unmatched to any gene: 13. This CDR3 is built from 16 residues. Germline CDR1 and CDR2: SGHDN and FVKESK.

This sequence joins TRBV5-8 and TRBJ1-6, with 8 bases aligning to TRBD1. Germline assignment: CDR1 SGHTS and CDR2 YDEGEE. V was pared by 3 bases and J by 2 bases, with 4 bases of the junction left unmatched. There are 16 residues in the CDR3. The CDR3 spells CASSSGQGPYNSPLHF. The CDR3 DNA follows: TGTGCCAGCAGCTCCGGACAGGGCCCCTATAATTCACCCCTCCACTTT.

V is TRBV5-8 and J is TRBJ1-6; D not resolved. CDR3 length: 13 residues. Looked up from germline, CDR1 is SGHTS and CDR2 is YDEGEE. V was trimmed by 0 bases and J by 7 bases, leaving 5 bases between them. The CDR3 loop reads CASSLDRNSPLHF. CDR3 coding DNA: TGTGCCAGCAGCTTGGACCGGAATTCACCCCTCCACTTT.

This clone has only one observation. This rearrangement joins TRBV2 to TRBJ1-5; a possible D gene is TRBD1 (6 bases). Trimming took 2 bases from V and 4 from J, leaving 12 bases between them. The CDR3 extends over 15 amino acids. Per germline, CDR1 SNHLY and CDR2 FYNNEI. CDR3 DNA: TGTGCCAGCAGTGAATGGGACATACGGAATCAGCCCCAGCATTTT. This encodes CASSEWDIRNQPQHF.

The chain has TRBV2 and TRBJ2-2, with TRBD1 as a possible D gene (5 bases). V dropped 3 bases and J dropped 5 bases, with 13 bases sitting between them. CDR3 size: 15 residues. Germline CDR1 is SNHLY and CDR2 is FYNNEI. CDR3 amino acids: CASSEQGLGTGELFF. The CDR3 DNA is TGTGCCAGCAGTGAGCAGGGTCTGGGGACCGGGGAGCTGTTTTTT.

CDR3 coding DNA: TGTGCCAGCAGCTCGGACAACTATAGCAATCAGCCCCAGCATTTT. This translates into CASSSDNYSNQPQHF. J is TRBJ1-5 and V is TRBV6-5; maybe TRBD1 (5 bases). The V end lost 6 bases, the J end lost 0 bases, and 12 bases lay between the germline ends. Germline lookup yields CDR1 MNHEY and CDR2 SVGAGI. This CDR3 comprises 15 residues.

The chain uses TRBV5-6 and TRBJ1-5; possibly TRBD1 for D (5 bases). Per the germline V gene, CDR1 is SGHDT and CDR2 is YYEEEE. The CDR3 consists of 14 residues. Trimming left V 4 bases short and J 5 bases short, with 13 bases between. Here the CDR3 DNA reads TGTGCCAGCAGCCTGTATGGAGGGGATCAGCCCCAGCATTTT. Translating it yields CASSLYGGDQPQHF.

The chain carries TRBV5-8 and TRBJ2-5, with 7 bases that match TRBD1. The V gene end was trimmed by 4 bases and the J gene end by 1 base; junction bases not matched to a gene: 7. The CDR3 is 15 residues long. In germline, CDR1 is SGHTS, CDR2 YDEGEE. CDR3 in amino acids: CASSIRTGPQETQYF. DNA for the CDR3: TGTGCCAGCAGCATCCGGACAGGCCCCCAAGAGACCCAGTACTTC.

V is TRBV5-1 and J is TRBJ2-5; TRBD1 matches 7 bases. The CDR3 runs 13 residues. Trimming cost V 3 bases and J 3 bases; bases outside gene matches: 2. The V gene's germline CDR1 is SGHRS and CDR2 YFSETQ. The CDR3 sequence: CASSWDREETQYF. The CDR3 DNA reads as TGCGCCAGCAGCTGGGACAGAGAAGAGACCCAGTACTTC.

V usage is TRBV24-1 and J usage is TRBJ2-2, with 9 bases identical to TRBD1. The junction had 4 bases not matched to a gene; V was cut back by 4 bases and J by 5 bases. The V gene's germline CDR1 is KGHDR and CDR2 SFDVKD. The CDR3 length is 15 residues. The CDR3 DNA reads TGTGCCACCAGTGACCAAGGGACAGGGACCGGGGAGCTGTTTTTT. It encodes CATSDQGTGTGELFF.